What follows are 4 T cell receptor beta chains derived from one specimen sequenced in a study of blood T cell repertoires in COVID-19. Profiling relied on immunoSEQ multiplex PCR, and the TCRdb table lists in-frame clones only, not all of them. In the table there are roughly 250,000 clones, roughly 80% of which are singletons. The sequenced sample was peripheral blood. These receptor sequences come from a woman aged 55 to 70 with active or convalescent COVID-19.

The J gene is TRBJ1-6, the V gene TRBV15; D unresolved. The CDR3 is 14 amino acids. V was pared by 1 base and J by 5 bases, with 6 bases between. Germline V lookup: CDR1 LNHNV, CDR2 YYDKDF (reference sequence). For the CDR3, the DNA is TGTGCCACCAGCAGAGTGGCCAATAATTCACCCCTCCACTTT. This gives the protein CATSRVANNSPLHF.

The rearrangement joins TRBV27 to TRBJ2-3, with TRBD2 matching over 7 bases. The germline V gene encodes CDR1 MNHEY and CDR2 SMNVEV (reference sequence). The CDR3 is made up of 14 amino acids. Losses at the gene ends were 4 bases for V and 6 bases for J; bases not matched to a gene: 7. CDR3: CASSWGGSADTQYF. In DNA form, the CDR3 reads TGTGCCAGCAGTTGGGGAGGGTCGGCGGATACGCAGTATTTT.

This chain uses TRBV7-2 with TRBJ1-3; D remains ambiguous. CDR1 and CDR2 (germline): SGHTA, FQGNSA. There are 15 residues in the CDR3. V lost 5 bases to trimming and J lost 0 bases, with 11 bases between them. The CDR3 DNA is TGTGCCAGCAGCCTCGACATCTACTCTGGAAACACCATATATTTT. Encoded protein: CASSLDIYSGNTIYF.

The chain employs TRBV2 and TRBJ2-5; TRBD2 agrees at 7 bases. Germline CDR1 SNHLY, CDR2 FYNNEI. Trimming at V came to 11 bases and at J to 4 bases, leaving 10 bases not matched to a gene. This CDR3 region has 13 residues. CDR3 in DNA: TGTGCCGGAAATCCCGCGGGAGTAGAGACCCAGTACTTC. This translates into CAGNPAGVETQYF.